The 14 T cell receptor beta chains below come from one sample, sequenced in a study of regulatory T cells in long-lasting Graves disease. Arm-PCR of CDR3 regions with iRepertoire HTBI primers generated TCR beta libraries. TCRdb re-called the multiplex PCR reads through MiXCR, storing one row per CDR3 protein. Among approximately 400,000 distinct CDR3 sequences listed, roughly a quarter were seen once. Described time point: persistent/refractory GD, antithyroid drugs over 5 years with positive TRAb. PBMC RNA served as the TCR library source. The sequenced sample was peripheral blood mononuclear cells (PBMCs), obtained when the disease was refractory, from a patient treated with antithyroid drugs. The receptors stem from a female donor with Graves disease.

The count of this clonotype is one. The CDR3 sequence: CASAQGLNTGELFF. Written as DNA, the CDR3 is TGTGCCAGCGCACAGGGGTTGAACACCGGGGAGCTGTTTTTT. This sequence joins TRBV7-2 and TRBJ2-2; TRBD1 matches at 7 bases. Unmatched junction bases numbered 4, after V lost 8 bases and J lost 1 base. The CDR3 has 14 amino acids. From germline, CDR1 is SGHTA and CDR2 FQGNSA.

The CDR3 DNA reads as TGTGCCAGCAGCCAAGATCAAGTGAGGGACAGGGAAAACATTCAGTACTTC. The encoded protein is CASSQDQVRDRENIQYF. V is TRBV4-2 and J is TRBJ2-4; 9 bases are shared with TRBD1. CDR3 length: 17 residues. Losses at the gene ends were 0 bases for V and 5 bases for J; bases not matched to a gene: 8. Germline CDR1 reads LGHNA; CDR2 reads YNFKEQ.

CDR3 sequence: CASSPPAGQTYGYTF. DNA of the CDR3: TGTGCCAGCTCACCACCGGCGGGACAGACCTATGGCTACACCTTC. The chain recombines TRBV18 with TRBJ1-2; 7 bases map to TRBD1. Per the germline V gene, CDR1 is KGHSH and CDR2 is LQKENI. The CDR3 loop spans 15 amino acids. Trimming cost V 0 bases and J 4 bases; bases outside gene matches: 5.

The rearrangement uses TRBV18 and TRBJ2-7; D may be TRBD1 (6 bases). V shed 4 bases and J shed 5 bases, with 12 bases lying between them. The CDR3 runs to 13 residues. CDR1 is KGHSH, CDR2 LQKENI, per germline. CDR3 coding DNA: TGTGCCAGCTCACTACGACAGGCGGACGAGCAGTACTTC. Residues: CASSLRQADEQYF.

This clonotype was seen at least ten times. The J gene is TRBJ2-7, the V gene TRBV7-2; D uncertain. CDR1 and CDR2 (germline): SGHTA, FQGNSA. The CDR3 extends over 11 amino acids. The V end lost 6 bases, the J end lost 3 bases, and 6 bases lay between the germline ends. CDR3 sequence: CASSFRYEQYF. The DNA of the CDR3 is TGTGCCAGCAGTTTCCGCTACGAGCAGTACTTC.

The chain has TRBV6-2 or TRBV6-3 and TRBJ1-2; TRBD1 agrees at 9 bases. V trimming: 2 bases; J trimming: 4 bases; junction bases outside the gene matches: 8. The CDR3 spans 16 residues. CDR1 and CDR2 (germline): MNHEY, SVGEGT. The CDR3 loop is CASSYQTGQGSYGYTF. The CDR3, as DNA: TGTGCCAGCAGTTACCAGACGGGACAGGGAAGCTATGGCTACACCTTC.

This chain links TRBV20-1 with TRBJ2-7, with 12 positions matching TRBD2. Losses at the gene ends were 6 bases for V and 6 bases for J; bases not matched to a gene: 6. The CDR3 sequence is 13 residues long. CDR1 and CDR2 (germline): DFQATT, SNEGSKA (reference sequence). The CDR3 reads CSAPGLAGLEQYF. The CDR3 nucleotides are TGCAGTGCCCCCGGACTAGCGGGACTCGAGCAGTACTTC.

The CDR3 sequence: CASSLNHFKREYRELFF. The DNA of the CDR3 is TGTGCCAGCAGCCTTAATCACTTCAAGCGGGAGTATAGGGAGCTGTTTTTT. The gene calls are TRBV7-2 and TRBJ2-2; 8 bases are a match to TRBD2. This CDR3 is built from 17 residues. Germline trimming cut 5 bases from V and 9 bases from J; bases unmatched to any gene: 17. Germline lookup yields CDR1 SGHTA and CDR2 FQGNSA.

This clonotype was counted many times. The chain combines TRBV7-8 with TRBJ2-3; no clear D gene. The V end was cut by 7 bases, the J end by 0 bases, with 14 bases between. Germline CDR1 reads SGHVS; CDR2 reads FQNEAQ. The CDR3 runs to 15 residues. The CDR3 spells CASTPQDLSTDTQYF. The CDR3 DNA follows: TGTGCCAGCACCCCTCAGGACCTTAGCACAGATACGCAGTATTTT.

The genes are TRBV11-1 and TRBJ2-6; TRBD1 aligns across 7 bases. The CDR3 spans 17 residues. The V gene's germline CDR1 is SGHAT and CDR2 FQDESV (reference sequence). J was trimmed by 0 bases and V by 5 bases; bases with no gene match: 7. DNA for the CDR3: TGTGCCAGCAGCCCACGGGACAGCCGCTCTGGGGCCAACGTCCTGACTTTC. Amino acid sequence: CASSPRDSRSGANVLTF.

The genes are TRBV6-1 and TRBJ1-6; D perhaps matches TRBD1 (5 bases). Trimming left V 3 bases short and J 5 bases short, with 11 bases between. Germline values: CDR1 MNHNS, CDR2 SASEGT. The CDR3 totals 15 residues. DNA for the CDR3: TGTGCCAGCAGTGAGAGGGGAACGAATAATTCACCCCTCCACTTT. Amino acid sequence: CASSERGTNNSPLHF.

This clonotype was recorded a few times. The CDR3 DNA sequence: TGTGCCAGTAGTATAGACAGGACCGAGCAGTACTTC. This encodes CASSIDRTEQYF. V usage is TRBV19 and J usage is TRBJ2-7; no firm D call. V was shortened by 0 bases and J by 6 bases, with 6 bases between the two germline ends. CDR3 length: 12 residues. Germline V CDR1 and CDR2: LNHDA, SQIVND (reference sequence). Combining the CDR3 with reference TRBV19 and TRBJ2-7 gives the whole variable domain DGGITQSPKYLFRKEGQNVTLSCEQNLNHDAMYWYRQDPGQGLRLIYYSQIVNDFQKGDIAEGYSVSREKKESFPLTVTSAQKNPTAFYLCASSIDRTEQYFGPGTRLTVT.

This clonotype was found a few times. The chain combines TRBV30 with TRBJ1-4; D remains ambiguous. Per the germline V gene, CDR1 is GTSNPN and CDR2 is SVGIG (reference sequence). With 5 bases removed from V and 0 bases from J, the gap between germline ends came to 10 bases. The CDR3 has 14 amino acids. The CDR3 sequence is CAWGRRSTNEKLFF. The CDR3 coding sequence is TGTGCCTGGGGGAGGCGGTCAACTAATGAAAAACTGTTTTTT.

This clonotype was counted between two and nine times. The chain recombines TRBV12-3 or TRBV12-4 with TRBJ1-3; D call uncertain. V lost 7 bases to trimming and J lost 0 bases, with 10 bases between them. The CDR3 covers 14 residues. The CDR3 here is CASNARSSGNTIYF. The CDR3 nucleotides are TGTGCCAGCAACGCCAGAAGCTCTGGAAACACCATATATTTT.